A selection of T cell receptor beta chains follows, all from one sample in a study of CD8 T cells in Susac syndrome. TCRdb processed the immunoSEQ multiplex PCR reads anew with MiXCR; each CDR3 protein has one entry. In the table there are 95,000 to 150,000 distinct CDR3 sequences, just under 95% of which are singletons. The sample taken for sequencing was CD8+ T cells from PBMCs. Receptors were obtained from a human donor with Susac syndrome. CDR3s include the opening cysteine and the closing phenylalanine or tryptophan. The D gene is left open where the match is weak. Clone size is given for some rows only: seen once, a few or many times, or a class if the clone is expanded.

v_gene	abundance	d_gene	j_gene	CDR3nt	CDR3aa
TRBV20-1	.	TRBD2	TRBJ2-7	TGCAGTGCTAGAGATACTAGCGTCGGAGCCTACGAGCAGTACTTC	CSARDTSVGAYEQYF
TRBV7-3	.	TRBD1	TRBJ2-5	TGTGCCAGCAGCCCTGGGACAGGGGAGCGAGAGACCCAGTACTTC	CASSPGTGERETQYF
TRBV6-5	.	.	TRBJ1-1	TGTGCCAGCAGTGAGGGACGCGTTGAAGCTTTCTTT	CASSEGRVEAFF
TRBV5-1	.	.	TRBJ2-3	TGCGCCAGCAGCTTGGCGGGGGGCCGCACAGATACGCAGTATTTT	CASSLAGGRTDTQYF
TRBV11-2	.	.	TRBJ2-2	TGTGCCAGCAGTCCCCCCGGGGAGCTGTTTTTT	CASSPPGELFF
TRBV27	.	.	TRBJ2-5	TGTGCCAGCAGGGCCCCGGGACTTCCCAATGGGGAGACCCAGTACTTC	CASRAPGLPNGETQYF
TRBV6-2/TRBV6-3	.	.	TRBJ2-5	TGTGCCAGCAGTTATGTGGGGGTGCAAGAGACCCAGTACTTC	CASSYVGVQETQYF
TRBV29-1	.	.	TRBJ1-1	TGCAGCGTTGATTGGGAGTCAGTGACTGAAGCTTTCTTT	CSVDWESVTEAFF
TRBV6-1	.	TRBD2	TRBJ2-3	TGTGCCAGCAGTCCCACTACTAGCGGGGCTAGAGATACGCAGTATTTT	CASSPTTSGARDTQYF
TRBV30	few	.	TRBJ1-1	TGTGCCTGGAGTGTCCCGTTGAACACTGAAGCTTTCTTT	CAWSVPLNTEAFF
TRBV11-2	once	TRBD2	TRBJ2-1	TGTGCCAGCAGCTTACTAGCGGGGCGCTCCTACAATGAGCAGTTCTTC	CASSLLAGRSYNEQFF
TRBV2	.	TRBD1	TRBJ1-1	TGTGCCAGCAGTCCCCGGGACAGGGGGGTGTACACTGAAGCTTTCTTT	CASSPRDRGVYTEAFF
TRBV27	.	TRBD2	TRBJ2-7	TGTGCCAGCAGTTATCTAGCGGGGGGGCCGGGCGAGCAGTACTTC	CASSYLAGGPGEQYF
TRBV5-6	once	TRBD2	TRBJ2-6	TGTGCCAGCAGCCACCGGGAGGCTGGGGCCAACGTCCTGACTTTC	CASSHREAGANVLTF
TRBV29-1	.	TRBD1	TRBJ2-7	TGCAGCGTTGAAGAGGGGACAGGGCCCCCCTACGAGCAGTACTTC	CSVEEGTGPPYEQYF
TRBV2	.	.	TRBJ1-2	TGTGCCAGCAGTGGGACTAACTATGGCTACACCTTC	CASSGTNYGYTF
TRBV13	.	TRBD2	TRBJ2-7	TGTGCCAGCACCCGGGGGGGGGTCTCCTACGAGCAGTACTTC	CASTRGGVSYEQYF
TRBV29-1	.	TRBD1	TRBJ2-1	TGCAGCGTTGAAGATCAGGACAGGGGGAGGTATGAGCAGTTCTTC	CSVEDQDRGRYEQFF
TRBV9	.	TRBD1	TRBJ2-1	TGTGCCAGCAGCGCCGGACAGGGGAGGGACTACAATGAGCAGTTCTTC	CASSAGQGRDYNEQFF
TRBV5-4	once	.	TRBJ2-5	TGTGCCAGCAGCTTCGGCGGAATTGGGGCCCAGTACTTC	CASSFGGIGAQYF
TRBV7-9	.	.	TRBJ2-1	TGTGCCAGCAGCCTTACGGACTCGCCGTACAATGAGCAGTTCTTC	CASSLTDSPYNEQFF
TRBV27	.	TRBD1	TRBJ2-7	TGTGCCAGCAGTTTATTCGGGACAGGGGCCCACGAGCAGTACTTC	CASSLFGTGAHEQYF